Listed here are 2 T cell receptor beta chains from one sample, sequenced in a study of blood T cell repertoires in COVID-19 (TCRdb year 2020). The library was produced with the immunoSEQ multiplex PCR assay. TCRdb retrieved this table from immuneACCESS and kept in-frame rearrangements only. Not all clones are present; in checked studies, unresolved V genes account for under half, and no reason is known for the remainder. Across this sample there are 71,000 or so clones, with approximately 90% seen only once. Approximately 5% of the sample is taken by the ten largest. The specimen was peripheral blood. The receptors originated from a woman aged 18 to 35 with acute or convalescent COVID-19.

The chain couples TRBV2 to TRBJ1-3; TRBD1 matches at 9 bases. The CDR3 extends over 14 amino acids. The V gene's germline CDR1 is SNHLY and CDR2 FYNNEI. Trimming cost V 8 bases and J 7 bases; bases outside gene matches: 9. CDR3 in amino acids: CASSGQGIRNTIYF. The CDR3, as DNA: TGTGCCAGCTCGGGACAGGGCATCCGCAACACCATATATTTT.

In its sample, this clone was seen once. The CDR3 DNA follows: TGTGCCAGCTCACCTAATAAGAGGGGGCTTGGAAACACCATATATTTT. As protein: CASSPNKRGLGNTIYF. The chain has TRBV18 and TRBJ1-3; the match to TRBD1 covers 7 bases. Germline trimming cut 3 bases from V and 3 bases from J; bases unmatched to any gene: 8. CDR3 length: 16 amino acids. Germline CDR1 KGHSH, CDR2 LQKENI. Supplemented by reference TRBV18 and TRBJ1-3, the full variable domain reads NAGVMQNPRHLVRRRGQEARLRCSPMKGHSHVYWYRQLPEEGLKFMVYLQKENIIDESGMPKERFSAEFPKEGPSILRIQQVVRGDSAAYFCASSPNKRGLGNTIYFGEGSWLTVV.